These 30 T cell receptor beta chains were sequenced from one sample in a study of immune evolution from preneoplasia to lung adenocarcinoma. Produced via immunoSEQ multiplex PCR; TCRdb's table is partial and in-frame only. Here the sample spans about 2,000 clones, 82% being singletons. Sequencing was carried out using FFPE adjacent normal lung tissue. These TCRs come from a person aged 65 to 79 with lung adenocarcinoma.

The chain combines TRBV28 with TRBJ2-7; D possibly matches TRBD1 or TRBD2 (6 bases each). V lost 4 bases and J lost 4, with 14 bases in between. CDR3 length: 14 amino acids. The germline V gene has CDR1 MDHEN and CDR2 SYDVKM. This CDR3 is CASSSTTGGYEQYF. The CDR3 coding sequence is TGTGCCAGCAGTTCCACGACAGGAGGGTACGAGCAGTACTTC. Drawing the rest from reference TRBV28 and TRBJ2-7, the complete variable domain is DVKVTQSSRYLVKRTGEKVFLECVQDMDHENMFWYRQDPGLGLRLIYFSYDVKMKEKGDIPEGYSVSREKKERFSLILESASTNQTSMYLCASSSTTGGYEQYFGPGTRLTVT.

This chain links TRBV5-6 with TRBJ2-7, with a tentative D call TRBD1 (6 bases). V lost 4 bases and J 3 bases, leaving 8 bases between the germline ends. This CDR3 contains 12 residues. The germline V gene encodes CDR1 SGHDT and CDR2 YYEEEE. CDR3 sequence: CASSRDNYEQYF. The CDR3 DNA sequence: TGTGCCAGCAGCCGGGACAACTACGAGCAGTACTTC.

CDR3 loop: CAIRQGADYEQYF. Written as DNA, the CDR3 is TGTGCCATCAGGCAGGGGGCTGACTACGAGCAGTACTTC. The gene calls are TRBV10-3 and TRBJ2-7; 8 nucleotides align to TRBD1. This CDR3 comprises 13 residues. The V segment lost 6 bases and the J segment 3 bases; nucleotides outside the gene matches: 4. Germline V gene lookup returns CDR1 ENHRY and CDR2 SYGVKD.

This CDR3 is CASSHQGSSYEQYF. Here the CDR3 DNA reads TGTGCCAGCAGTCATCAGGGTAGCTCCTACGAGCAGTACTTC. The chain recombines TRBV28 with TRBJ2-7, with a weak D call TRBD1 (5 bases). The germline V gene has CDR1 MDHEN and CDR2 SYDVKM. This CDR3 spans 14 amino acids. V dropped 5 bases and J dropped 0 bases, with 11 bases sitting between them.

The gene calls are TRBV4-1 and TRBJ2-1, with D uncertain. This CDR3 comprises 12 residues. The V end lost 0 bases, the J end lost 10 bases, and 7 bases lay between the germline ends. Germline loops: CDR1 MGHRA, CDR2 YSYEKL. The CDR3 nucleotides are TGCGCCAGCAGCCAAGAGTTTGACGAGCAGTTCTTC. The encoded protein is CASSQEFDEQFF.

V usage is TRBV9 and J usage is TRBJ2-4, with 12 nucleotides matching TRBD1. V shed 0 bases and J 7 bases; nucleotides not matched to a gene: 8. In germline, CDR1 is SGDLS, CDR2 YYNGEE. The CDR3 totals 17 residues. The CDR3: CASSVGGTGGAGNIQYF. The DNA for the CDR3 is TGTGCCAGCAGCGTAGGGGGGACAGGGGGCGCCGGGAACATTCAGTACTTC. The variable domain in full, completed from reference TRBV9 and TRBJ2-4, reads DSGVTQTPKHLITATGQRVTLRCSPRSGDLSVYWYQQSLDQGLQFLIQYYNGEERAKGNILERFSAQQFPDLHSELNLSSLELGDSALYFCASSVGGTGGAGNIQYFGAGTRLSVL.

V usage is TRBV14 and J usage is TRBJ2-7; D unresolved. CDR3 size: 12 residues. The germline V and J ends were trimmed by 5 bases and 3 bases, with 8 bases remaining between them. In germline, CDR1 is SGHDN, CDR2 FVKESK. For the CDR3, the DNA is TGTGCCAGCAGCGAGACGGGCTACGAGCAGTACTTC. This encodes CASSETGYEQYF.

This clone was picked up a small number of times. This chain uses TRBV4-2 with TRBJ1-2; tentatively, D is TRBD1 (6 bases). The CDR3 spans 16 residues. The germline V gene encodes CDR1 LGHNA and CDR2 YNFKEQ. The V and J ends lost 1 base and 5 bases respectively, with 17 bases between them. The CDR3 sequence is CASSQGFIGQLYGYTF. CDR3 sequence (DNA): TGTGCCAGCAGCCAAGGCTTTATCGGACAGCTATATGGCTACACCTTC.

The V gene is TRBV6-5, the J gene TRBJ2-7, with D tentatively TRBD1 or TRBD2 (5 bases each). V was cut by 5 bases and J by 2 bases, with 10 bases left in between. This CDR3 comprises 13 residues. CDR1 MNHEY and CDR2 SVGAGI come from the germline V gene. CDR3 bases: TGTGCCAGCAGTGAGGGGAATGCCTACGAGCAGTACTTC. Residues: CASSEGNAYEQYF.

This clone was detected only once. The chain joins TRBV29-1 to TRBJ2-7, with a weak D call TRBD2 (5 bases). CDR1 is SQVTM and CDR2 is ANQGSEA in the germline V gene. The germline V and J ends were trimmed by 4 bases and 3 bases, with 10 bases remaining between them. This CDR3 has 12 residues. The CDR3 sequence is CSVGTPYYEQYF. The CDR3 DNA is TGCAGCGTTGGGACTCCCTACTACGAGCAGTACTTC.

The chain is built from TRBV4-3 and TRBJ1-5; the D gene is possibly TRBD1 (6 bases). The CDR3 runs to 15 residues. V gave up 0 bases and J gave up 6 bases, with 12 bases separating them. Germline CDR1 reads LGHNA; CDR2 reads YSLEER. The CDR3 nucleotides read TGCGCCAGCAGCCAAGATTGGGGGGCAGGTCAGCCCCAGCATTTT. Translating gives CASSQDWGAGQPQHF.

The chain joins TRBV2 to TRBJ1-2; D ambiguous. The V end was cut by 7 bases, the J end by 8 bases, with 11 bases between. The CDR3 spans 11 residues. From germline, CDR1 is SNHLY and CDR2 FYNNEI. The CDR3 sequence: CASTKEIGYTF. The CDR3, as DNA: TGTGCCAGCACGAAGGAGATCGGCTACACCTTC.

This clone has only a few counts. V and J are TRBV29-1 and TRBJ1-1; TRBD1 is a possible D gene (5 bases). Deletions cut 5 bases from V and 1 base from J, with 14 bases between. The germline V gene encodes CDR1 SQVTM and CDR2 ANQGSEA. The CDR3 sequence is 14 residues long. The CDR3 DNA reads TGCAGCGTTAGGGGACTTTCCAGGAACACTGAAGCTTTCTTT. Amino acid sequence: CSVRGLSRNTEAFF.

A few counts support this clone. This CDR3 is also generated by other DNA sequences in the sample. V and J are TRBV30 and TRBJ1-5; D gene ambiguous. CDR3 size: 13 residues. Deletions cut 0 bases from V and 4 bases from J, with 7 bases between. The V gene's germline CDR1 is GTSNPN and CDR2 SVGIG (reference sequence). Here the CDR3 reads CAWSVAGNQPQHF. As DNA, the CDR3 is TGTGCCTGGAGTGTAGCCGGTAATCAGCCCCAGCATTTT. The whole variable domain, remainder taken from reference TRBV30 and TRBJ1-5, is SQTIHQWPATLVQPVGSPLSLECTVEGTSNPNLYWYRQAAGRGLQLLFYSVGIGQISSEVPQNLSASRPQDRQFILSSKKLLLSDSGFYLCAWSVAGNQPQHFGDGTRLSIL.

The V gene is TRBV27, the J gene TRBJ1-5; no clear D gene. The CDR3 spans 14 residues. From germline, CDR1 is MNHEY and CDR2 SMNVEV (reference sequence). V lost 6 bases to trimming and J lost 2 bases, with 11 bases between them. DNA for the CDR3: TGTGCCAGCAGGGTCTCGGGCGGCAATCAGCCCCAGCATTTT. This encodes CASRVSGGNQPQHF.

The sample holds one count of this clone. The chain is built from TRBV7-6 and TRBJ1-3; D is possibly TRBD1 (5 bases). The length of the CDR3 is 18 residues. The germline gives CDR1 SGHVS, CDR2 FNYEAQ. V lost 2 bases and J lost 0, with 17 bases in between. CDR3 bases: TGTGCCAGCAGCTTAATTCGGGCAGGGAAGGGCTCTGGAAACACCATATATTTT. This gives the protein CASSLIRAGKGSGNTIYF.

This chain links TRBV13 with TRBJ1-1; D uncertain. CDR3 size: 11 residues. Trimming removed 3 bases from V and 5 bases from J, with 4 bases in between. Looked up from germline, CDR1 is PRHDT and CDR2 is FYEKMQ (reference sequence). The CDR3 coding sequence is TGTGCCAGCAGCTTCCAAACTGAAGCTTTCTTT. Amino acids: CASSFQTEAFF. Together with reference TRBV13 and TRBJ1-1, the CDR3 gives the full variable domain: AAGVIQSPRHLIKEKRETATLKCYPIPRHDTVYWYQQGPGQDPQFLISFYEKMQSDKGSIPDRFSAQQFSDYHSELNMSSLELGDSALYFCASSFQTEAFFGQGTRLTVV.

This clone was counted a few times. J is TRBJ2-1 and V is TRBV5-1, with 10 bases lining up with TRBD2. This CDR3 is 14 amino acids long. J gave up 9 bases and V 6 bases, and 9 bases lay outside the gene matches. Germline CDR1 is SGHRS and CDR2 is YFSETQ. For the CDR3, the DNA is TGCGCCAGCATCGGAGCTAGCGGGAGTGGTGAGCAGTTCTTC. Protein: CASIGASGSGEQFF. Full variable domain (rest looked up from reference TRBV5-1 and TRBJ2-1): KAGVTQTPRYLIKTRGQQVTLSCSPISGHRSVSWYQQTPGQGLQFLFEYFSETQRNKGNFPGRFSGRQFSNSRSEMNVSTLELGDSALYLCASIGASGSGEQFFGPGTRLTVL.

A few counts support this clone. The gene calls are TRBV7-3 and TRBJ2-5, with 8 bases lining up with TRBD1. The junction had 2 bases not matched to a gene; V was cut back by 5 bases and J by 3 bases. Germline V CDR1 and CDR2: SGHTA, FQGTGA. This CDR3 has 13 residues. CDR3 nucleotide sequence: TGTGCCAGCAGCCGGGGACAGGAAGAGACCCAGTACTTC. It yields the protein CASSRGQEETQYF.

The gene calls are TRBV2 and TRBJ2-3; TRBD1 might be the D (6 bases). The CDR3 extends over 13 amino acids. V lost 8 bases and J lost 2, with 11 bases in between. Per germline, CDR1 SNHLY and CDR2 FYNNEI. CDR3 residues: CASQGRVTDTQYF. CDR3 in DNA: TGTGCCAGCCAGGGGCGCGTCACAGATACGCAGTATTTT.

This chain connects TRBV6-6 to TRBJ2-1; 9 bases fit TRBD2. Trimming took 7 bases from V and 7 from J; bases not matched to a gene: 11. The CDR3 contains 15 residues. CDR1 is MNHNY, CDR2 SVGAGI, per germline (reference sequence). CDR3 sequence reads: CASTAGTSSRNEQFF. Here the CDR3 DNA reads TGTGCCAGCACTGCCGGGACTAGCTCCCGTAATGAGCAGTTCTTC.

The genes are TRBV11-2 and TRBJ1-5; 7 positions agree with TRBD1. J gave up 7 bases and V 1 base, and 4 bases lay outside the gene matches. Germline assignment: CDR1 SGHAT and CDR2 FQNNGV. This CDR3 has 14 residues. This CDR3 reads CASSLVGGYQPQHF. Here the CDR3 DNA reads TGTGCCAGCAGCTTAGTAGGGGGCTACCAGCCCCAGCATTTT.

There are a few counts of this clone. The CDR3 DNA reads TGTGCCAGCAGCTTAACCGGCCCGGGTGTTACCGGGGAGCTGTTTTTT. Translated: CASSLTGPGVTGELFF. V is TRBV7-3 and J is TRBJ2-2; D not resolved. CDR3 size: 16 residues. The V and J ends lost 0 bases and 5 bases respectively, with 13 bases between them. Germline V gene data show CDR1 as SGHTA and CDR2 as FQGTGA. Complete variable domain (other parts from reference TRBV7-3 and TRBJ2-2): GAGVSQTPSNKVTEKGKYVELRCDPISGHTALYWYRQSLGQGPEFLIYFQGTGAADDSGLPNDRFFAVRPEGSVSTLKIQRTERGDSAVYLCASSLTGPGVTGELFFGEGSRLTVL.

The J gene is TRBJ2-7, the V gene TRBV11-3; 9 bases align to TRBD1. The CDR3 extends over 14 amino acids. Germline values: CDR1 SGHNT, CDR2 YENEEA. V lost 5 bases, J lost 1 base, and 3 bases stayed unmatched. CDR3 coding DNA: TGTGCCAGCAGCCGGACAGGGGTTTCCTACGAGCAGTACTTC. This translates into CASSRTGVSYEQYF.

The chain uses TRBV4-1 and TRBJ2-1, with D possibly called TRBD1 or TRBD2 (5 bases each). Trimming took 4 bases from V and 5 from J, leaving 9 bases between them. The CDR3 extends over 13 amino acids. Looked up from germline, CDR1 is MGHRA and CDR2 is YSYEKL. The CDR3 here is CASSRLGHNEQFF. CDR3 bases: TGCGCCAGCAGCCGACTGGGACACAATGAGCAGTTCTTC.

This sequence joins TRBV5-1 and TRBJ2-5, with D unclear. This CDR3 spans 14 amino acids. Germline V gene lookup returns CDR1 SGHRS and CDR2 YFSETQ. The V gene lost 5 bases and the J gene lost 0 bases, with 11 bases spanning the gap. DNA of the CDR3: TGCGCCAGCAGTCCAGACGCTTACCAAGAGACCCAGTACTTC. It codes for CASSPDAYQETQYF.

This CDR3 reads CASSPPVPNTQYF. CDR3 DNA sequence: TGTGCCAGCAGTCCCCCGGTCCCGAATACGCAGTATTTT. The chain recombines TRBV28 with TRBJ2-3; D gene unclear. The CDR3 loop spans 13 amino acids. Germline CDR1 and CDR2: MDHEN and SYDVKM. With 5 bases removed from V and 7 bases from J, the gap between germline ends came to 13 bases. The full variable domain, with the rest looked up from reference TRBV28 and TRBJ2-3, is DVKVTQSSRYLVKRTGEKVFLECVQDMDHENMFWYRQDPGLGLRLIYFSYDVKMKEKGDIPEGYSVSREKKERFSLILESASTNQTSMYLCASSPPVPNTQYFGPGTRLTVL.

V and J are TRBV5-8 and TRBJ2-7; D gene ambiguous. CDR3 size: 14 residues. Germline V CDR1 and CDR2: SGHTS, YDEGEE. The V gene lost 1 base and the J gene lost 5 bases, with 13 bases spanning the gap. This CDR3 is CASSLPSMWDEQYF. The CDR3 DNA follows: TGTGCCAGCAGCTTGCCCTCTATGTGGGACGAGCAGTACTTC.

This clone occurred a few times. This chain's CDR3 is CASSFMPGAGELFF. As DNA, the CDR3 is TGTGCCAGCAGCTTCATGCCCGGAGCCGGGGAGCTGTTTTTT. The chain uses TRBV7-8 and TRBJ2-2; D unclear. CDR3 length: 14 amino acids. Germline CDR1 and CDR2: SGHVS and FQNEAQ. V shed 3 bases and J shed 6 bases, with 11 bases lying between them.

The chain joins TRBV11-2 to TRBJ2-1; 7 nucleotides match TRBD2. Germline V gene data show CDR1 as SGHAT and CDR2 as FQNNGV. J gave up 12 bases and V 5 bases, and 16 bases lay outside the gene matches. The CDR3 has 15 residues. The CDR3 nucleotides are TGTGCCAGCAGCGAAGAAAGGACTAGAGGTCAAGGGCAGTTCTTC. Translation gives CASSEERTRGQGQFF.